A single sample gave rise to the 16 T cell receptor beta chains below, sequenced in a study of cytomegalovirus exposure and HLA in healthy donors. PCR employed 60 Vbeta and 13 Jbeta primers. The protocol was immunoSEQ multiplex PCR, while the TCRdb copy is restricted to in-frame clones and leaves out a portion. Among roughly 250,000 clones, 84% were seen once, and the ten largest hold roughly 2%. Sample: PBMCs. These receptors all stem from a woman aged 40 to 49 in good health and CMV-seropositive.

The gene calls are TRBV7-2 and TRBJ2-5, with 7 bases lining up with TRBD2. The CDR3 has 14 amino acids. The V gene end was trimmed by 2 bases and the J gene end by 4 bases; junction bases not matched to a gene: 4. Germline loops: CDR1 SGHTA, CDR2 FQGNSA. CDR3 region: CASSLRGGRETQYF. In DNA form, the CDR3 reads TGTGCCAGCAGCTTACGGGGCGGGAGAGAGACCCAGTACTTC.

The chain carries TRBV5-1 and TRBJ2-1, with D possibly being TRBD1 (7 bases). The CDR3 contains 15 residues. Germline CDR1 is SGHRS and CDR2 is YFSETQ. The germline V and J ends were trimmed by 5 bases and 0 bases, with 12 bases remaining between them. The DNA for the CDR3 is TGCGCCAGCAGTGTCCAGGGGGGCTCCTACAATGAGCAGTTCTTC. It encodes CASSVQGGSYNEQFF.

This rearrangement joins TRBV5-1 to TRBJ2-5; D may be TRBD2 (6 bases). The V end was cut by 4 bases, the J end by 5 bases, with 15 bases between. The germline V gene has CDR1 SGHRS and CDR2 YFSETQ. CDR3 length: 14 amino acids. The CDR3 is CASSPGRGRETQYF. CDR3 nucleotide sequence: TGCGCCAGCAGCCCGGGCAGAGGGAGGGAGACCCAGTACTTC.

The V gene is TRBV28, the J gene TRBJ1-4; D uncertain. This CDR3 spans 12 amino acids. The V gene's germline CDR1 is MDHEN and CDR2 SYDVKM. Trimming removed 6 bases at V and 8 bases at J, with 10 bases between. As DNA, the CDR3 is TGTGCCAGCAGCTCCTTGAGGGAAAAACTGTTTTTT. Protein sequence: CASSSLREKLFF.

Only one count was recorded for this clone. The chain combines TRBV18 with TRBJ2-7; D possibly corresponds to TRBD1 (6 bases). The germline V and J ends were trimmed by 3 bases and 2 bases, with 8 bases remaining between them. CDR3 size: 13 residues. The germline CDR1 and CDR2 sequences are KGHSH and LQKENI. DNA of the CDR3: TGTGCCAGCTCACCGGGGACACCCTACGAGCAGTACTTC. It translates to CASSPGTPYEQYF.

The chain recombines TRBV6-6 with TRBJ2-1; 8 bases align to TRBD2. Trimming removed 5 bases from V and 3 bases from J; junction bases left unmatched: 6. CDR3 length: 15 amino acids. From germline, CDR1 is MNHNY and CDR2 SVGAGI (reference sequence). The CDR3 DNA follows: TGTGCCAGCAGTACCGGGACTAGGCTCTACAATGAGCAGTTCTTC. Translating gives CASSTGTRLYNEQFF.

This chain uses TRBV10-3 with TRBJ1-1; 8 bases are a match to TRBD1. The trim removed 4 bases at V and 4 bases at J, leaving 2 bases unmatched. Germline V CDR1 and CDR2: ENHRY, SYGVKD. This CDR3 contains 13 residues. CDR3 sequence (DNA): TGTGCCATCAGTGGGACAGGGACCACTGAAGCTTTCTTT. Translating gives CAISGTGTTEAFF.

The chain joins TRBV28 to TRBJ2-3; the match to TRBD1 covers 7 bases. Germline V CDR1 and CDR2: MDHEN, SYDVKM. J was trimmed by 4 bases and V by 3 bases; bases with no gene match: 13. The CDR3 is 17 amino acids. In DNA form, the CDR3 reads TGTGCCAGCAGTTTTGACAGGGCGTCCTTCCGGGCAGATACGCAGTATTTT. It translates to CASSFDRASFRADTQYF.

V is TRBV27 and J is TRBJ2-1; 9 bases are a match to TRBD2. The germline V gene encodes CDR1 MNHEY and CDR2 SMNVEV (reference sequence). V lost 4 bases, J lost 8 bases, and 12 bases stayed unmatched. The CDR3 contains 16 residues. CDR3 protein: CASSSPLVAGAHEQFF. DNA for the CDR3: TGTGCCAGCAGTTCCCCGTTAGTAGCGGGAGCACATGAGCAGTTCTTC.

The DNA for the CDR3 is TGTGCCAGCAGCTTAGTGGTGGGAGATTCCTCCAAGGATGAGCAGTTCTTC. Protein sequence: CASSLVVGDSSKDEQFF. This chain uses TRBV11-3 with TRBJ2-1, with D perhaps matching TRBD2 (5 bases). V dropped 1 base and J dropped 8 bases, with 21 bases sitting between them. Per germline, CDR1 SGHNT and CDR2 YENEEA. The length of the CDR3 is 17 residues.

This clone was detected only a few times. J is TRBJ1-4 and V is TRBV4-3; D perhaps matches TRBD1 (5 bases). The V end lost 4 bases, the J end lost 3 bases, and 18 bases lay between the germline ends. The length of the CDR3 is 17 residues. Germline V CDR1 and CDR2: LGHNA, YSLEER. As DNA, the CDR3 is TGCGCCAGCAGCCGCGGGGTTCAAGGACAATCTAATGAAAAACTGTTTTTT. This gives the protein CASSRGVQGQSNEKLFF.

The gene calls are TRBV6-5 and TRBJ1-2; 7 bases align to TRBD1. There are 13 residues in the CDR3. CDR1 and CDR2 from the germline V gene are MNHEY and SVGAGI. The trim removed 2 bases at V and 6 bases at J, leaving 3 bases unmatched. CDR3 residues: CASSYRGHDGYTF. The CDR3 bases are TGTGCCAGCAGTTACAGGGGGCACGATGGCTACACCTTC.

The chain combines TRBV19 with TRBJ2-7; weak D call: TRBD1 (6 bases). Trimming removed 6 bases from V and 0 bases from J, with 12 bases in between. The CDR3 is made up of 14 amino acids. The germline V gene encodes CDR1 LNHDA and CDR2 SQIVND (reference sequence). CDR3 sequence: CASSLRTDSYEQYF. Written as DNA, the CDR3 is TGTGCCAGTAGCCTCCGGACAGACTCCTACGAGCAGTACTTC.

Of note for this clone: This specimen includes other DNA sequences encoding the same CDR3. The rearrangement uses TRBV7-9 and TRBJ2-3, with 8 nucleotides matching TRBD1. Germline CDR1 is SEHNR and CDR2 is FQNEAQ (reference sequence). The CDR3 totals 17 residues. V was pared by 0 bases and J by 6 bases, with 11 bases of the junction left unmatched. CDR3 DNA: TGTGCCAGCAGCTTAGCGTCCAGGGGGCTTTGGAGTGATACGCAGTATTTT. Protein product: CASSLASRGLWSDTQYF.

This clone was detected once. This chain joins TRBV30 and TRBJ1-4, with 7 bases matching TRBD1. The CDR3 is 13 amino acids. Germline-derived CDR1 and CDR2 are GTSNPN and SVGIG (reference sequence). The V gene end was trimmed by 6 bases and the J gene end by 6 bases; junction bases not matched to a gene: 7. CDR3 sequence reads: CACRQGQYEKLFF. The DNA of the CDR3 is TGTGCCTGCCGACAGGGACAATATGAAAAACTGTTTTTT.

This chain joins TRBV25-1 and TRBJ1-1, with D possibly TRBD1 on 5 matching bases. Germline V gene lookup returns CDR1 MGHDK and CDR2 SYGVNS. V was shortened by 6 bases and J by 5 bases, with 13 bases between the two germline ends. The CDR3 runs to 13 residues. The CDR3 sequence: CASRSTPGTEAFF. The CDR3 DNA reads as TGTGCCAGCAGATCTACCCCAGGGACTGAAGCTTTCTTT. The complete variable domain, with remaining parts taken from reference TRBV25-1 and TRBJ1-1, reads EADIYQTPRYLVIGTGKKITLECSQTMGHDKMYWYQQDPGMELHLIHYSYGVNSTEKGDLSSESTVSRIRTEHFPLTLESARPSHTSQYLCASRSTPGTEAFFGQGTRLTVV.